This TCR beta chain was sequenced during a study of T cell repertoires in cytomegalovirus infection. Overall study: Recently identified HLA-C-restricted CMV epitopes and well-studied HLA-B-restricted CMV epitopes were used by the study. Public TCR beta signatures provided an indication of both CMV infection and a matching HLA type. Overall study findings and caveats: HLA-C-restricted TCR beta clonotypes specific for CMV led the ex vivo response.

A single record per CDR3 protein comes from TCRdb applying MiXCR to the reads. The sample holds just under 500,000 distinct CDR3 sequences, around 35% seen once. Trimming at V came to 6 bases and at J to 11 bases, leaving 8 bases not matched to a gene. From germline, CDR1 is SNHLY and CDR2 FYNNEI. This CDR3 is 13 amino acids long. Notes on this clonotype: Its antigen is still unknown.

The sample consisted of cultured PBMCs, taken from culture after CMV antigen stimulation. The rearrangement links TRBV2 to TRBJ1-5; 9 bases line up with TRBD1. This clonotype was sampled from a human donor in good health (CMV status not recorded). Some clones in this sample may be carry-over from other donors' samples. The CDR3 spells CASRKGQGLTQHF. The CDR3 nucleotides read TGTGCCAGCAGAAAGGGACAGGGCTTGACCCAGCATTTT.